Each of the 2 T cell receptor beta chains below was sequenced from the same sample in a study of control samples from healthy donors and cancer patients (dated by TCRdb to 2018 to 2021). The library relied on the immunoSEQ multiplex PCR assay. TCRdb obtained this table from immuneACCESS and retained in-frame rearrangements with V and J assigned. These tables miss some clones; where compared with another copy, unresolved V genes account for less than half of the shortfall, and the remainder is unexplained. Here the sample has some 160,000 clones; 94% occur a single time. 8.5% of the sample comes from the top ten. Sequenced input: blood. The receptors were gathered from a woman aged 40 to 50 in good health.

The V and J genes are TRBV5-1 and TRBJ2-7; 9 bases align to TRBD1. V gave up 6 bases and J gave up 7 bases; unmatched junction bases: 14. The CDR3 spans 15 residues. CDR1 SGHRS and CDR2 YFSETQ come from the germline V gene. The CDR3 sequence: CASTPLQGARGEQYF. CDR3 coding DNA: TGCGCCAGCACACCGTTACAGGGGGCGCGGGGTGAGCAGTACTTC.

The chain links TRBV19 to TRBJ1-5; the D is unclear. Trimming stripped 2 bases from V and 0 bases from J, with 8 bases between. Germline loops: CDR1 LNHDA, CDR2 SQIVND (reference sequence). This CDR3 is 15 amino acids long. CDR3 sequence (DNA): TGTGCCAGTAGTATATACATCTATAGCAATCAGCCCCAGCATTTT. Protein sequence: CASSIYIYSNQPQHF.